This TCR beta chain was observed in a study of CD8+ T cells in alopecia areata. Concerning this clone: One junction end disagrees with the germline gene, perhaps due to a read error.

The CDR3 is made up of 17 amino acids. CDR1 and CDR2 (germline): MRHNA, SNTAGT. Sequencing used cDNA as its template, made by extracting RNA and reverse transcribing it. The table came from immunoSEQ multiplex PCR; TCRdb's copy has only in-frame clones and leaves some out. The sample holds fewer than 150,000 clones, over 50% seen once. This clonotype was sampled from a human donor with alopecia areata. The sample here was CD4+ T cells sorted from blood, taken at week 0. The genes are TRBV6-4 and TRBJ1-5; 9 nucleotides match TRBD1. The CDR3 sequence is CASRDYTGTGKVQPQHF. The CDR3 DNA sequence: TGTGCCAGCAGGGACTATACAGGGACAGGGAAAGTTCAGCCCCAGCATTTT.